This entry lists 6 T cell receptor beta chains sequenced from one sample in a study of OX40 agonist ivuxolimab in advanced cancers. Profiled with immunoSEQ multiplex PCR; TCRdb holds only in-frame clones, not every one. The sample holds about 76,000 clones, about 86% seen once. Specimen: CD4+ or CD8+ T cells sorted from blood, collected in a trial of the OX40 agonist ivuxolimab. These receptors all come from an adult with an advanced solid tumor such as melanoma, head and neck, liver or kidney cancer.

The V and J genes are TRBV28 and TRBJ1-4, with D unclear. The CDR3 extends over 14 amino acids. V was shortened by 8 bases and J by 6 bases, with 16 bases between the two germline ends. Looked up from germline, CDR1 is MDHEN and CDR2 is SYDVKM. The CDR3, as DNA: TGTGCCAGCCGCTCCCCGAGAAGTTATGAAAAACTGTTTTTT. Its protein product is CASRSPRSYEKLFF.

This clone was recorded only once. The chain couples TRBV4-2 to TRBJ2-2, with 8 bases matching TRBD2. V gave up 3 bases and J gave up 1 base; unmatched junction bases: 1. The germline V gene encodes CDR1 LGHNA and CDR2 YNFKEQ. This CDR3 is 15 amino acids long. CDR3 coding DNA: TGTGCCAGCAGCCAGCGGGGGGAGAACACCGGGGAGCTGTTTTTT. Translated, it gives CASSQRGENTGELFF.

The V and J genes are TRBV11-3 and TRBJ2-3; D not certain. This CDR3 is 14 amino acids long. Between the trimmed V and J ends, which lost 5 bases and 2 bases, there was a span of 11 bases. Germline-derived CDR1 and CDR2 are SGHNT and YENEEA. The DNA for the CDR3 is TGTGCCAGCAGCGTTAGCAGTGCCACAGATACGCAGTATTTT. This translates into CASSVSSATDTQYF.

The V gene is TRBV7-3, the J gene TRBJ2-3, with no clear D. CDR1 and CDR2 from the germline V gene are SGHTA and FQGTGA. Trimming left V 1 base short and J 4 bases short, with 9 bases between. CDR3 length: 14 amino acids. The CDR3 nucleotides read TGTGCCAGCAGCTTAAACCCTAGTTCAGATACGCAGTATTTT. Protein product: CASSLNPSSDTQYF.

V usage is TRBV19 and J usage is TRBJ1-5; D not resolved. Looked up from germline, CDR1 is LNHDA and CDR2 is SQIVND (reference sequence). V lost 2 bases to trimming and J lost 5 bases, with 7 bases between them. There are 13 residues in the CDR3. The CDR3 loop is CASSIWRDQPQHF. The CDR3 nucleotides are TGTGCCAGTAGTATATGGAGGGATCAGCCCCAGCATTTT.

The count of this clone is one. This sample also contains other DNA sequences that code for the same CDR3. V and J are TRBV10-3 and TRBJ1-1; TRBD1 aligns across 7 bases. Germline CDR1 is ENHRY and CDR2 is SYGVKD. Losses at the gene ends were 3 bases for V and 1 base for J; bases not matched to a gene: 5. The CDR3 sequence is 15 residues long. CDR3 nucleotides: TGTGCCATCAGTGAACTACAGGGGCAGAACACTGAAGCTTTCTTT. Encoded protein: CAISELQGQNTEAFF.